These T cell receptor beta chains were read from a single sample in a study of monozygotic twins with inflammatory bowel disease. Following a re-call of the 5' RACE reads, TCRdb has one entry per CDR3 protein and lacks DNA. Its table records 350,000 to 500,000 distinct CDR3 sequences. The specimen sequenced was blood. Receptor source: a human donor with ulcerative colitis or Crohn's disease, or a healthy co-twin of an affected twin (not recorded which). CDR3s include the opening cysteine and the closing phenylalanine or tryptophan. The order of the fields is J gene, V gene, CDR3 protein.

J: TRBJ1-1; V: TRBV10-3; CDR3: CAITRMGKNTEAFF
J: TRBJ2-1; V: TRBV20-1; CDR3: CSATLRNEQFF
J: TRBJ2-7; V: TRBV5-1; CDR3: CASSLSGQGDREQYF
J: TRBJ2-1; V: TRBV5-1; CDR3: CASSFVAVSSYNEQFF
J: TRBJ2-3; V: TRBV12-3/TRBV12-4; CDR3: CASPEAGVAGGPQYF
J: TRBJ2-7; V: TRBV2; CDR3: CASSVSGMKGEQYF
J: TRBJ1-6; V: TRBV5-1; CDR3: CASSLSYNSPLHF
J: TRBJ2-1; V: TRBV20-1; CDR3: CSAIAWLAGGTYNEQFF
J: TRBJ2-4; V: TRBV4-1; CDR3: CASSQRAGEVRAKNIQYF
J: TRBJ1-5; V: TRBV20-1; CDR3: CSASDRVDQPQHF
J: TRBJ1-1; V: TRBV7-8; CDR3: CASSLAAQRVNTEAFF
J: TRBJ2-7; V: TRBV5-1; CDR3: CASSLVPGYSYDQYF
J: TRBJ2-1; V: TRBV24-1; CDR3: CATSDGSLNEQFF
J: TRBJ1-1; V: TRBV29-1; CDR3: CSAAGAGRTEAFF
J: TRBJ2-1; V: TRBV5-1; CDR3: CATSGLAGGPGEQFF
J: TRBJ1-2; V: TRBV20-1; CDR3: CSARDQGGIGYGYTF
J: TRBJ2-7; V: TRBV5-4; CDR3: CASSLRDTTILSSYEQYF
J: TRBJ2-7; V: TRBV3-1; CDR3: CASSQEMSRTYEQYF
J: TRBJ1-1; V: TRBV29-1; CDR3: CSVAKGASTEAFF
J: TRBJ2-7; V: TRBV6-5; CDR3: CASSYRAVGAYEQYF
J: TRBJ2-3; V: TRBV5-5; CDR3: CASSGPRDVSTDTQYF
J: TRBJ1-1; V: TRBV6-2/TRBV6-3; CDR3: CASSLGPAVPEAFF